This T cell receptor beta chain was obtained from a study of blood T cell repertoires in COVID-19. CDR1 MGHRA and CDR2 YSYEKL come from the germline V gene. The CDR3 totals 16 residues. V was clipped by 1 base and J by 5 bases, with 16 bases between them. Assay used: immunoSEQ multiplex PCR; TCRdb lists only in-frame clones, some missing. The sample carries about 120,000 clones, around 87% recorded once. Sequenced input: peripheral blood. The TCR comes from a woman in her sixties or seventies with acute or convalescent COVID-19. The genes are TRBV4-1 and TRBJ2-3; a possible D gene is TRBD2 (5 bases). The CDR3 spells CASSQVTGKSGDTQYF. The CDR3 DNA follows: TGCGCCAGCAGCCAAGTTACGGGGAAATCGGGAGATACGCAGTATTTT.